One T cell receptor beta chain is described in this entry. The sample belongs to a study of control samples from healthy donors and cancer patients. Profiling relied on immunoSEQ multiplex PCR, and the TCRdb table lists in-frame clones only, not all of them. The profile shows some 150,000 clones, more than 90% of them singletons. Trimming left V 1 base short and J 2 bases short, with 11 bases between. CDR1 and CDR2 from the germline V gene are MGHDK and SYGVNS. The CDR3 spans 15 residues. Material for sequencing was blood. The receptor comes from a man younger than 45 in good health. The J gene is TRBJ1-2, the V gene TRBV25-1; no clear D. The CDR3 protein is CASSELDPINYGYTF. The DNA for the CDR3 is TGTGCCAGCAGTGAATTAGACCCCATAAACTATGGCTACACCTTC.